These 5 T cell receptor beta chains were sequenced from one sample in a study of blood T cell repertoires in COVID-19. Assay: immunoSEQ multiplex PCR; the TCRdb copy retains only in-frame clones and omits some. The top ten clones hold roughly 17% of a sample with 150,000 to 200,000 clones, around 80% of them seen once. What was sequenced was PBMCs or T cells enriched from blood (not recorded which). Every receptor here comes from a woman in her forties or fifties with acute COVID-19.

J is TRBJ1-4 and V is TRBV28; 7 bases agree with TRBD1. Trimming removed 5 bases from V and 5 bases from J; junction bases left unmatched: 5. Germline assignment: CDR1 MDHEN and CDR2 SYDVKM. The CDR3 length is 14 residues. CDR3: CASSQTGRNEKLFF. The CDR3 coding sequence is TGTGCCAGCAGTCAGACAGGGAGGAATGAAAAACTGTTTTTT. Full variable domain (outside the CDR3, taken from reference TRBV28 and TRBJ1-4): DVKVTQSSRYLVKRTGEKVFLECVQDMDHENMFWYRQDPGLGLRLIYFSYDVKMKEKGDIPEGYSVSREKKERFSLILESASTNQTSMYLCASSQTGRNEKLFFGSGTQLSVL.

This chain connects TRBV7-2 to TRBJ1-6; 7 nucleotides match TRBD1. The V gene end was trimmed by 5 bases and the J gene end by 10 bases; junction bases not matched to a gene: 17. The germline CDR1 and CDR2 sequences are SGHTA and FQGNSA. The CDR3 is 17 amino acids. The CDR3 reads CASSGFDRAGLGSPLHF. CDR3 bases: TGTGCCAGCAGCGGCTTTGACAGGGCAGGTTTGGGATCACCCCTCCACTTT.

This clone was detected a few times. Relative to the germline gene, one junction end is altered; a read error may explain this. The CDR3: CASSPGSGLRETQYF. For the CDR3, the DNA is TGTGCTAGCAGCCCGGGGTCGGGTCTTAGGGAGACCCAGTACTTC. The chain couples TRBV7-7 to TRBJ2-5, with D possibly TRBD2 on 5 matching bases. This CDR3 has 15 amino acids. Germline CDR1 reads SSHAT; CDR2 reads FNYEAQ (reference sequence).

The CDR3 nucleotides are TGTGCCAGCAGTTTATTACCCGGACAGTATGGGTCACCCCTCCACTTT. It specifies CASSLLPGQYGSPLHF. The chain has TRBV27 and TRBJ1-6, with D tentatively TRBD1 (6 bases). There are 16 residues in the CDR3. Germline V gives CDR1 MNHEY, CDR2 SMNVEV (reference sequence). The V end lost 1 base, the J end lost 10 bases, and 17 bases lay between the germline ends.

This chain uses TRBV18 with TRBJ1-1; D perhaps matches TRBD1 (6 bases). The CDR3 is 14 amino acids. Germline CDR1 and CDR2: KGHSH and LQKENI. V lost 2 bases, J lost 4 bases, and 11 bases lay in between. The CDR3 DNA sequence: TGTGCCAGCTCACCAACAGGGCGGTTCACTGAAGCTTTCTTT. It codes for CASSPTGRFTEAFF.